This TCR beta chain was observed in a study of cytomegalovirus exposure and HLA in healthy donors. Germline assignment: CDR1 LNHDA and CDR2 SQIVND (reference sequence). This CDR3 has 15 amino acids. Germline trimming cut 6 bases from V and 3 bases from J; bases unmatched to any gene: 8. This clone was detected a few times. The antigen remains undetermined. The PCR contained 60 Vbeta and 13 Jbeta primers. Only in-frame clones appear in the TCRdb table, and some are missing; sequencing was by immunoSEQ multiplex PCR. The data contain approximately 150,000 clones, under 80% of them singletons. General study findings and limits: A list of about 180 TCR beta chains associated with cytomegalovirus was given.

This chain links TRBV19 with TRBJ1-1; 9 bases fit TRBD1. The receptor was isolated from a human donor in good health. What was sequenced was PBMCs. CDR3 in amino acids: CASSLGQGVHTEAFF. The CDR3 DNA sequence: TGTGCCAGTAGCCTGGGACAGGGCGTCCACACTGAAGCTTTCTTT.